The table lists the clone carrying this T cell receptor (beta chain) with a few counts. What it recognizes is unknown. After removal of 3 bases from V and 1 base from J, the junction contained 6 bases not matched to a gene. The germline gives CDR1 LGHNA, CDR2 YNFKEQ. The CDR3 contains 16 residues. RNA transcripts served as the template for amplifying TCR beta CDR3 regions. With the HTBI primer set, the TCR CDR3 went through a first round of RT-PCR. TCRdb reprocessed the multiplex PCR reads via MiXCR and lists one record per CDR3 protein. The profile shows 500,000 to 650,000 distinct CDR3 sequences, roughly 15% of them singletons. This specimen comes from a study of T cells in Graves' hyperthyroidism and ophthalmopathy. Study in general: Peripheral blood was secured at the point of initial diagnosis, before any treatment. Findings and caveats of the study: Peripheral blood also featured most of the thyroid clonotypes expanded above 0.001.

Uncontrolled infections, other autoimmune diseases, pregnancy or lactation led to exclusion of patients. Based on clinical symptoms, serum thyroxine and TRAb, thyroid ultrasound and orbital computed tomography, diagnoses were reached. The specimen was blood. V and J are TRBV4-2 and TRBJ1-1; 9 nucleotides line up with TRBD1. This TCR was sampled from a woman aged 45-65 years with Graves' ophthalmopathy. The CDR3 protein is CASSHPGQGPNTEAFF. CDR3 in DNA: TGTGCCAGCAGCCATCCGGGACAGGGACCGAACACTGAAGCTTTCTTT.